Each of the 21 T cell receptor beta chains below was sequenced from the same sample in a study of tissue T cells after allogeneic stem cell transplantation. TCRdb keeps only in-frame clones here, not all; method: immunoSEQ multiplex PCR. The sample has over 2,000 clones, roughly three fifths seen once. The sequenced sample was gut tissue. The source of these receptors is a female BALB/c mouse in good health. MHC haplotype of the strain: H2-d.

This clone showed up just a few times. These gene names are mouse names. The CDR3 sequence: CAWSLDGGGPFYEQYF. The sequenced CDR3 bases are TGTGCCTGGAGTCTAGATGGTGGGGGGCCTTTCTATGAACAGTAC. The V and J genes are TRBV31 and TRBJ2-7, with D maybe TRBD2 (7 bases). Sequencing ends 1 residue short of the CDR3 end; the germline J gene provides the rest. Germline-derived CDR1 and CDR2 are GKSSPN and SITVG. Trimming took off 0 bases at V and 3 bases at J, with 18 bases between the two ends. The CDR3 is 16 residues long.

Concerning this clone: All gene names here are mouse names. The read halts 1 residue ahead of the CDR3 end, with the missing end drawn from the germline J gene. V and J are TRBV13-2 and TRBJ2-4; TRBD1 matches at 10 bases. The CDR3 sequence is 14 residues long. With V trimmed by 3 bases and J by 6 bases, 4 bases remained unmatched. CDR1 NNHNN and CDR2 SYGAGS come from the germline V gene (reference sequence). CDR3 sequence reads: CASGAGTGVNTLYF. The CDR3 bases that were read are TGTGCCAGCGGTGCCGGGACAGGGGTTAACACCTTGTAC.

With regard to this clone: Gene names and germline refer to mouse. The read halts 1 residue ahead of the CDR3 end, with the missing end drawn from the germline J gene. The V and J genes are TRBV13-2 and TRBJ1-3; the match to TRBD1 covers 9 bases. The trim removed 0 bases at V and 0 bases at J, leaving 4 bases unmatched. Germline-derived CDR1 and CDR2 are NNHNN and SYGAGS (reference sequence). This CDR3 is built from 17 residues. The chain's CDR3 is CASGDARDRVSGNTLYF. CDR3 DNA, as far as it was read: TGTGCCAGCGGTGATGCTCGGGACAGGGTTTCTGGAAATACGCTCTAT.

As to this clone: Gene names refer to mouse genes. The read ends 1 residue before the CDR3 terminus; that terminus is restored from the germline J gene. The rearrangement uses TRBV13-1 and TRBJ1-4, with TRBD1 matching 7 bases. The germline V gene has CDR1 NSHNY and CDR2 SYGAGN. Losses at the gene ends were 0 bases for V and 6 bases for J; bases not matched to a gene: 5. This CDR3 region has 15 residues. CDR3 loop: CASSDARQGDERLFF. The part of the CDR3 DNA that was read is TGTGCCAGCAGTGATGCAAGACAGGGTGACGAAAGATTATTT.

A word on this clone: Each gene name is a mouse one. With the read ending 1 residue before the CDR3 end, the germline J gene is used to fill in that end. V gene TRBV13-2 combines with J gene TRBJ2-5; maybe TRBD1 (5 bases). The CDR3 extends over 13 amino acids. With 6 bases removed from V and 0 bases from J, the gap between germline ends came to 8 bases. Germline V CDR1 and CDR2: NNHNN, SYGAGS (reference sequence). The CDR3 region is CASEGFNQDTQYF. The part of the CDR3 DNA that was read is TGTGCCAGCGAGGGGTTTAACCAAGACACCCAGTAC.

The sample holds one count of this clone. Mouse gene names and germline throughout. The read ends 1 residue before the CDR3 terminus; that terminus is restored from the germline J gene. The rearrangement joins TRBV13-2 to TRBJ2-3, with 8 bases fitting TRBD2. Looked up from germline, CDR1 is NNHNN and CDR2 is SYGAGS (reference sequence). Trimming removed 5 bases from V and 0 bases from J; junction bases left unmatched: 2. The CDR3 runs 14 residues. CDR3 sequence: CASGDWASAETLYF. The CDR3 bases that were read are TGTGCCAGCGGGGACTGGGCTAGTGCAGAAACGCTGTAT.

This clone was detected a few times. Germline and genes: mouse. The observed sequence ends 1 residue before the CDR3 terminus, with the missing tail filled in from the germline J gene. V and J are TRBV1 and TRBJ1-4; D remains unclear. Germline V gene sequence: CDR1 NSQYPW, CDR2 LRSPGD (reference sequence). Deletions cut 2 bases from V and 3 bases from J, with 7 bases between. CDR3 length: 14 residues. The CDR3 sequence: CTCSANTANERLFF. The DNA read from the CDR3 is TGCACCTGCAGTGCAAACACAGCCAACGAAAGATTATTT. The variable domain in full, with the rest retrieved from reference TRBV1 and TRBJ1-4, is VTLLEQNPRWRLVPRGQAVNLRCILKNSQYPWMSWYQQDLQKQLQWLFTLRSPGDKEVKSLPGADYLATRVTDTELRLQVANMSQGRTLYCTCSANTANERLFFGHGTKLSVL.

Points on this clone: Gene labels here are mouse ones. The read is 1 residue too short to cover the CDR3 end, so that end is filled in from the germline J gene. The J gene is TRBJ1-3, the V gene TRBV4, with 11 bases that match TRBD1. The CDR3 totals 16 residues. Germline V gene sequence: CDR1 LGHDT, CDR2 YNNKQL (reference sequence). V trimming: 4 bases; J trimming: 0 bases; junction bases outside the gene matches: 2. This CDR3 reads CASSWDRGTSGNTLYF. The DNA read from the CDR3 is TGTGCCAGCAGCTGGGACAGGGGGACTTCTGGAAATACGCTCTAT.

This clone appeared a single time. The gene names given are mouse names. The sequence runs out 1 residue before the end of the CDR3; the remainder is reconstructed from the germline J gene. V usage is TRBV29 and J usage is TRBJ2-3, with 9 bases that match TRBD1. The V and J ends lost 2 bases and 8 bases, in that order; junction bases with no gene match: 5. The CDR3 consists of 14 residues. Per germline, CDR1 MSHET and CDR2 SYDVDS. The CDR3 bases that were read are TGTGCTAGCAGTTTAGGGGACAGGGTAGGAACGCTGTAT. Its protein product is CASSLGDRVGTLY. The CDR3 in full is CASSLGDRVGTLYF.

With respect to this clone: The listed genes are named as in mouse. Partial CDR3 DNA: TGTGCCAGCAGCCCACCGACAGGGAGGAATTCGCCCCTCTAC. Translated, it gives CASSPPTGRNSPLY. The whole CDR3 sequence reads CASSPPTGRNSPLYF. The rearrangement uses TRBV13-3 and TRBJ1-6; 7 positions agree with TRBD1. The read stops 1 residue short of the end of the CDR3; the missing end is completed from the germline J gene. TRBJ1-6 is treated as an ORF (open reading frame) with a function not yet certain. Germline V gene lookup returns CDR1 NNHDY and CDR2 SYVADS. Trimming cost V 5 bases and J 7 bases; bases outside gene matches: 9. The CDR3 consists of 15 residues.

This clone was detected once. A read error may produce the germline difference seen at one junction end. The gene names here belong to mouse. The CDR3 end is not reached by the read, which stops 1 residue before it; the germline J gene fills it in. The gene calls are TRBV17 and TRBJ2-1; the match to TRBD2 covers 8 bases. This CDR3 has 16 residues. Germline assignment: CDR1 MNHDT and CDR2 YYDKIL. The CDR3 DNA, read in part, is TGTGCTAGCAGTAGAGATTCTGGGGGGAGCTATGTTGAGCAGTTC. Amino acid sequence: CASSRDSGGSYVEQF. The entire CDR3 protein reads CASSRDSGGSYVEQFF.

A note on this clone: Gene names are the mouse ones. Read coverage stops 1 residue before the CDR3 terminus; the germline J gene supplies the remainder. J is TRBJ2-7 and V is TRBV31; D might be TRBD2 (5 bases). Germline-derived CDR1 and CDR2 are GKSSPN and SITVG. Trimming cost V 1 base and J 4 bases, with 11 bases left between them. The CDR3 sequence is 13 residues long. CDR3 DNA (partial): TGTGCCTGGAGTCCATTACTGGAGTATGAACAGTAC. This translates into CAWSPLLEYEQY. The CDR3 reads in full as CAWSPLLEYEQYF.

This clone came up a few times. Genes and germline are mouse. The read terminates 1 residue ahead of where the CDR3 ends, so the germline J gene completes it. The V and J genes are TRBV13-2 and TRBJ1-3; D is undetermined. The CDR3 sequence is 12 residues long. Per germline, CDR1 NNHNN and CDR2 SYGAGS (reference sequence). Trimming took 3 bases from V and 0 from J, leaving 1 base between them. CDR3 sequence reads: CASGGSGNTLYF. CDR3 DNA (partial): TGTGCCAGCGGTGGTTCTGGAAATACGCTCTAT.

A word on this clone: Here the gene names and germline are mouse. The read ends 1 residue early relative to the CDR3; the germline J gene fills the gap. The chain uses TRBV20 and TRBJ2-7; 7 bases agree with TRBD2. Germline loops: CDR1 GFQATS, CDR2 STVNSAI. Unmatched junction bases numbered 2, after V lost 6 bases and J lost 0 bases. The CDR3 length is 12 residues. The CDR3 bases that were read are TGTGGTGCAACTGGGGCCTCCTATGAACAGTAC. Its protein is CGATGASYEQY. From start to end, the CDR3 is CGATGASYEQYF.

About this clone itself: Gene names and germline refer to mouse. With the read ending 1 residue before the CDR3 end, the germline J gene is used to fill in that end. The V and J genes are TRBV1 and TRBJ2-4, with D possibly being TRBD1 (5 bases). The ends were cut back, 2 bases at V and 0 bases at J, with 9 bases in the middle. This CDR3 is built from 15 residues. The germline gives CDR1 NSQYPW, CDR2 LRSPGD (reference sequence). The sequenced part of the CDR3 DNA is TGCACCTGCAGTGCATCAGGGTCTAGTCAAAACACCTTGTAC. Translation gives CTCSASGSSQNTLY. The full CDR3 protein is CTCSASGSSQNTLYF.

Concerning this clone: Mouse gene names and germline throughout. Coverage ceases 1 residue before the CDR3 finishes, and the germline J gene fills in the end. The rearrangement links TRBV13-2 to TRBJ2-7; 11 bases are a match to TRBD2. The CDR3 consists of 14 residues. Germline loops: CDR1 NNHNN, CDR2 SYGAGS (reference sequence). Unmatched junction bases numbered 5, after V lost 3 bases and J lost 6 bases. This CDR3 reads CASGALGGRAEQYF. Partial CDR3 DNA: TGTGCCAGCGGTGCACTGGGGGGGCGCGCTGAACAGTAC.

This clone was recorded a few times. Mouse gene names apply. Read sequence stops 1 residue before the CDR3 end, and the germline J gene provides the missing end. This chain connects TRBV1 to TRBJ1-4; perhaps TRBD1 as D (6 bases). Germline values: CDR1 NSQYPW, CDR2 LRSPGD (reference sequence). CDR3 length equals 17 residues. V lost 1 base and J lost 0, with 12 bases in between. CDR3: CTCSAAGTKISNERLFF. The CDR3 bases that were read are TGCACCTGCAGTGCAGCTGGGACAAAGATTTCCAACGAAAGATTATTT.

This clone has more than one count but fewer than ten. Mouse germline and gene names are used. The CDR3 end lies 1 residue beyond the end of the read and is filled in from the germline J gene. The V and J genes are TRBV14 and TRBJ2-1, with 9 bases that match TRBD2. The V and J ends lost 5 bases and 1 base, in that order; junction bases with no gene match: 4. This CDR3 has 15 residues. Germline V gene data show CDR1 as SGHDT and CDR2 as FRDEAV. The covered CDR3 bases are TGTGCCAGCAGGCCCGACTGGGGGAACTATGCTGAGCAGTTC. Encoded protein: CASRPDWGNYAEQF. In full, the CDR3 reads CASRPDWGNYAEQFF.

Remarks on this clone: Germline and genes here are mouse. Read coverage stops 1 residue before the CDR3 terminus; the germline J gene supplies the remainder. The chain joins TRBV3 to TRBJ2-5, with TRBD1 matching 9 bases. Trimming cost V 1 base and J 6 bases; bases outside gene matches: 5. Germline V gene lookup returns CDR1 SNHLY and CDR2 FYNGKV (reference sequence). The CDR3 is 15 amino acids. Incomplete CDR3 DNA: TGTGCCAGCAGCTTAGAAGACAGGGGGAGGGACACCCAGTAC. Translated: CASSLEDRGRDTQY. The CDR3 as a whole reads CASSLEDRGRDTQYF.

As to this clone: Genes and germline come from the mouse. The read comes to an end 1 residue before the CDR3 does, leaving the germline J gene to fill in the end. V and J are TRBV13-2 and TRBJ1-1; no firm D call. V gave up 3 bases and J gave up 5 bases, with 2 bases separating them. Germline V gene sequence: CDR1 NNHNN, CDR2 SYGAGS (reference sequence). The CDR3 is made up of 10 amino acids. Here the CDR3 reads CASGVTEVFF. The DNA read from the CDR3 is TGTGCCAGCGGTGTAACAGAAGTCTTC.

A remark on this clone: Genes and germline are mouse. The read gets to within 1 residue of the CDR3 end, and the germline J gene fills in the rest. The V gene is TRBV17, the J gene TRBJ2-7, with D perhaps TRBD1 (6 bases). V was pared by 4 bases and J by 4 bases, with 8 bases between. Germline V lookup: CDR1 MNHDT, CDR2 YYDKIL. The CDR3 spans 12 residues. CDR3: CASSTDRYEQYF. The sequenced part of the CDR3 DNA is TGTGCTAGCAGTACCGACAGGTATGAACAGTAC.